Presented here are 15 T cell receptor beta chains from one specimen sequenced in a study of blood T cell repertoires in COVID-19. Some clones are missing from TCRdb's copy, which holds only in-frame ones; the method was immunoSEQ multiplex PCR. The table lists some 210,000 clones, 83% of them singletons. Sequencing was carried out using peripheral blood. The source of these receptors is a man in his forties or fifties with active or convalescent COVID-19.

This CDR3 is CASSLGGSVYEQYF. CDR3 DNA sequence: TGTGCCAGCAGCTTAGGCGGTAGTGTCTACGAGCAGTACTTC. The chain links TRBV11-2 to TRBJ2-7; D is unresolved. CDR3 length equals 14 residues. Trimming took off 1 base at V and 3 bases at J, with 10 bases between the two ends. Germline lookup yields CDR1 SGHAT and CDR2 FQNNGV.

The chain is built from TRBV5-4 and TRBJ1-1; no firm D call. Germline loops: CDR1 SGHNT, CDR2 YYREEE (reference sequence). V lost 4 bases to trimming and J lost 0 bases, with 16 bases between them. The CDR3 runs 16 residues. Here the CDR3 DNA reads TGTGCCAGCAGCGCTCCTGGAGGCAGCCTGAACACTGAAGCTTTCTTT. It yields the protein CASSAPGGSLNTEAFF.

V gene TRBV25-1 combines with J gene TRBJ2-7, with 7 bases identical to TRBD2. Germline V gives CDR1 MGHDK, CDR2 SYGVNS. V lost 3 bases, J lost 5 bases, and 10 bases stayed unmatched. The CDR3 is 15 amino acids. The CDR3 protein is CASSDWSGVNDEQYF. The CDR3 nucleotides are TGTGCCAGCAGTGACTGGAGCGGGGTAAACGACGAGCAGTACTTC.

CDR3 coding DNA: TGCAGCGTTGAAGTGGGGGGAGCAGATACGCAGTATTTT. It yields the protein CSVEVGGADTQYF. The chain carries TRBV29-1 and TRBJ2-3; TRBD2 might be the D (6 bases). CDR3 length equals 13 residues. V was trimmed by 1 base and J by 4 bases, leaving 9 bases between them. Germline-derived CDR1 and CDR2 are SQVTM and ANQGSEA.

The chain is built from TRBV6-5 and TRBJ1-5; 7 nucleotides line up with TRBD1. Germline values: CDR1 MNHEY, CDR2 SVGAGI. The V gene end was trimmed by 2 bases and the J gene end by 7 bases; junction bases not matched to a gene: 8. This CDR3 comprises 15 residues. The CDR3 sequence: CASSYDRATGQPQHF. CDR3 in DNA: TGTGCCAGCAGTTACGACAGGGCAACAGGCCAGCCCCAGCATTTT.

The chain uses TRBV7-8 and TRBJ2-6; 7 bases line up with TRBD1. V was pared by 3 bases and J by 2 bases, with 10 bases of the junction left unmatched. CDR1 SGHVS and CDR2 FQNEAQ come from the germline V gene. The CDR3 totals 18 residues. The CDR3 here is CASSFEGAHMAGANVLTF. CDR3 coding DNA: TGTGCCAGCAGCTTCGAGGGGGCGCATATGGCTGGGGCCAACGTCCTGACTTTC.

This rearrangement joins TRBV6-2 or TRBV6-3 to TRBJ2-5, with D maybe TRBD1 (5 bases). The CDR3 is made up of 17 amino acids. The germline gives CDR1 MNHEY, CDR2 SVGEGT. Trimming pared 2 bases from V and 5 bases from J, leaving 21 bases between. Here the CDR3 reads CASSYGTLDKQWETQYF. The CDR3 coding sequence is TGTGCCAGCAGTTACGGCACCCTGGACAAGCAATGGGAGACCCAGTACTTC.

This sequence joins TRBV28 and TRBJ1-2; TRBD1 is a possible D gene (5 bases). Looked up from germline, CDR1 is MDHEN and CDR2 is SYDVKM. Deletions cut 5 bases from V and 4 bases from J, with 17 bases between. This CDR3 is built from 15 residues. The CDR3 protein is CASSPPGGEGYGYTF. In DNA, the CDR3 is TGTGCCAGCAGTCCACCCGGGGGGGAGGGCTATGGCTACACCTTC.

The genes are TRBV24-1 and TRBJ2-1; D might be TRBD2 (5 bases). Germline V gives CDR1 KGHDR, CDR2 SFDVKD. Trimming pared 4 bases from V and 8 bases from J, leaving 11 bases between. The CDR3 extends over 13 amino acids. CDR3 sequence: CATSDTLSDEQFF. CDR3 bases: TGTGCCACCAGTGACACTCTTAGCGATGAGCAGTTCTTC.

The chain uses TRBV27 and TRBJ2-7; tentative D call: TRBD1 (6 bases). In germline, CDR1 is MNHEY, CDR2 SMNVEV (reference sequence). Trimming took 3 bases from V and 5 from J, leaving 14 bases between them. The CDR3 totals 14 residues. The CDR3 spells CASSLRGSRNEQYF. CDR3 DNA sequence: TGTGCCAGCAGTTTGAGGGGGTCGCGTAACGAGCAGTACTTC.

The rearrangement uses TRBV15 and TRBJ2-2, with TRBD1 matching over 7 bases. The CDR3 sequence is 17 residues long. Germline V gene data show CDR1 as LNHNV and CDR2 as YYDKDF (reference sequence). V gave up 0 bases and J gave up 4 bases; unmatched junction bases: 8. CDR3 in DNA: TGTGCCACCAGCAGAGATCTGGGACAGTCGGCCACCGGGGAGCTGTTTTTT. Amino acids: CATSRDLGQSATGELFF.

In this sample, this clone turned up once. V gene TRBV20-1 combines with J gene TRBJ1-2; unclear D gene. The CDR3 has 13 amino acids. The germline V gene encodes CDR1 DFQATT and CDR2 SNEGSKA (reference sequence). V was shortened by 3 bases and J by 0 bases, with 8 bases between the two germline ends. The chain's CDR3 is CSASVVSNYGYTF. Written as DNA, the CDR3 is TGCAGTGCTAGTGTTGTATCTAACTATGGCTACACCTTC.

V and J are TRBV28 and TRBJ1-3; a possible D gene is TRBD1 (5 bases). This CDR3 contains 15 residues. Germline loops: CDR1 MDHEN, CDR2 SYDVKM. V lost 5 bases and J lost 3, with 14 bases in between. The CDR3 spells CASSPPDIFGNTIYF. CDR3 nucleotides: TGTGCCAGCAGTCCTCCGGACATATTTGGAAACACCATATATTTT. Full variable domain (outside the CDR3, taken from reference TRBV28 and TRBJ1-3): DVKVTQSSRYLVKRTGEKVFLECVQDMDHENMFWYRQDPGLGLRLIYFSYDVKMKEKGDIPEGYSVSREKKERFSLILESASTNQTSMYLCASSPPDIFGNTIYFGEGSWLTVV.

The rearrangement joins TRBV3-1 (or the pseudogene TRBV3-2) to TRBJ1-1; possibly TRBD1 for D (5 bases). The germline V and J ends were trimmed by 0 bases and 4 bases, with 9 bases remaining between them. The CDR3 covers 14 residues. Germline CDR1 LGHDT, CDR2 YNNKEL (reference sequence). The CDR3 region has the DNA TGTGCCAGCAGCCAAGACGCGGGGCCCACTGAAGCTTTCTTT. Protein: CASSQDAGPTEAFF.

This chain connects TRBV7-8 to TRBJ2-5; D is ambiguous. Per the germline V gene, CDR1 is SGHVS and CDR2 is FQNEAQ. This CDR3 spans 14 amino acids. V shed 1 base and J shed 2 bases, with 8 bases lying between them. CDR3 in amino acids: CASSLVRLQETQYF. The CDR3 nucleotides read TGTGCCAGCAGCTTAGTGAGGTTACAAGAGACCCAGTACTTC.